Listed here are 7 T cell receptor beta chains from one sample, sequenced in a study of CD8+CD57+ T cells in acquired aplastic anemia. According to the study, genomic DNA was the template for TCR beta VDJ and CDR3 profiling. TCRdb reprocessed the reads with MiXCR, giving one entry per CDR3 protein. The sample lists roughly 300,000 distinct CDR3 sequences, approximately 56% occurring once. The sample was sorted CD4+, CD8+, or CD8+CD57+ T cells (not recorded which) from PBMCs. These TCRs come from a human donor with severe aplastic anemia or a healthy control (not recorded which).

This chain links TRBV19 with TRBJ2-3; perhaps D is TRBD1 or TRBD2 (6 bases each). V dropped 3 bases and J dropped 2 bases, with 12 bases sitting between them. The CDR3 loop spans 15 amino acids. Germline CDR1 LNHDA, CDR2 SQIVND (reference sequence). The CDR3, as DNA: TGTGCCAGTAGTATTGGGGGGACAATCACAGATACGCAGTATTTT. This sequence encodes CASSIGGTITDTQYF.

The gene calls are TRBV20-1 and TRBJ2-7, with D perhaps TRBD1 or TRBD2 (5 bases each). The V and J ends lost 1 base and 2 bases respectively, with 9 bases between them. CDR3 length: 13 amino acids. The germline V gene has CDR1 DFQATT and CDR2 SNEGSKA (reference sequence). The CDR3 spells CSARAGLTYEQYF. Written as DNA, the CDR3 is TGCAGTGCTAGAGCGGGGCTCACCTACGAGCAGTACTTC.

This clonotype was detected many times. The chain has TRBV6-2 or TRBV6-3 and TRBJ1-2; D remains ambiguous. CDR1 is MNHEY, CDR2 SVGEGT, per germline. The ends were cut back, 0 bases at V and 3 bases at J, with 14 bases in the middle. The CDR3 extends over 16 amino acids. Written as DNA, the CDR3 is TGTGCCAGCAGTTACTCATCTGGCCAGGCGGACTATGGCTACACCTTC. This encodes CASSYSSGQADYGYTF.

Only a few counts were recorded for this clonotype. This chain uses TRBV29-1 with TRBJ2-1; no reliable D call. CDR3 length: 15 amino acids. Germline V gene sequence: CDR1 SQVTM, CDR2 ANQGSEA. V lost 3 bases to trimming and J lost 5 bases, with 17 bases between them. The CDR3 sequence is CSVDNVHVGNNEQFF. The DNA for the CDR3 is TGCAGCGTTGATAACGTTCACGTTGGGAACAATGAGCAGTTCTTC.

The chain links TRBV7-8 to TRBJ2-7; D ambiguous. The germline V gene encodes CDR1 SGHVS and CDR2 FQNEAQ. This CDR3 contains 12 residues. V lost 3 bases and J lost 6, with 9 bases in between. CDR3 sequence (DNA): TGTGCCAGCAGCTTCGCAGCCGGCGAGCAGTACTTC. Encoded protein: CASSFAAGEQYF.

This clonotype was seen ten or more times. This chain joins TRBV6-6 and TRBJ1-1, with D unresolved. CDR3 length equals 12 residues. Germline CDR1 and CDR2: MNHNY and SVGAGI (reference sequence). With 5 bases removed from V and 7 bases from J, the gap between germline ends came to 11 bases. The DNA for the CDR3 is TGTGCCAGCAGTCGCGGGCCCCTTGAAGCTTTCTTT. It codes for CASSRGPLEAFF.

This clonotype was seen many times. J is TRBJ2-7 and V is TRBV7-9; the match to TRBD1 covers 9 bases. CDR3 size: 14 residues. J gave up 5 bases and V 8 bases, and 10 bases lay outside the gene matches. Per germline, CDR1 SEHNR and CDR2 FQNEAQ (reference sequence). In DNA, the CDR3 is TGTGCCAGCGCGCCACGGGACAGGGTAAACGAGCAGTACTTC. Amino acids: CASAPRDRVNEQYF.